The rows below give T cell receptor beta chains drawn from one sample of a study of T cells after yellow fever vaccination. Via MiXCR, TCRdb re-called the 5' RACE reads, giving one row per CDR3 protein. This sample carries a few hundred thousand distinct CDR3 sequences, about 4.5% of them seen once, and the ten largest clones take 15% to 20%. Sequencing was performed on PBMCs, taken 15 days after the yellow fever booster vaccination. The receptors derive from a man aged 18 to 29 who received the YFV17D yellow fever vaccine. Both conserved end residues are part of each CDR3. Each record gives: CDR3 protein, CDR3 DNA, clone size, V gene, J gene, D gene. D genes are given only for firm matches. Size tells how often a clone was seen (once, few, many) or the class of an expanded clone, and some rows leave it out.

CDR3 protein: CASSRELGGYTEAFF; CDR3 DNA: TGCGCCAGCAGCCGAGAACTGGGAGGATACACTGAAGCTTTCTTT; clone size: .; V gene: TRBV4-3; J gene: TRBJ1-1; D gene: .
CDR3 protein: CASSVGWTSGSGELFF; CDR3 DNA: TGTGCCAGCAGCGTAGGGTGGACTAGCGGATCCGGGGAGCTGTTTTTT; clone size: .; V gene: TRBV9; J gene: TRBJ2-2; D gene: TRBD2
CDR3 protein: CASSVDPRHNEQFF; CDR3 DNA: TGTGCCAGCAGCGTAGATCCTAGGCACAATGAGCAGTTCTTC; clone size: .; V gene: TRBV9; J gene: TRBJ2-1; D gene: .
CDR3 protein: CASSLAGMETQYF; CDR3 DNA: TGTGCCAGCAGCTTAGCGGGTATGGAGACCCAGTACTTC; clone size: many; V gene: TRBV7-2; J gene: TRBJ2-5; D gene: .
CDR3 protein: CASRPPQGAKSNGANVLTF; CDR3 DNA: TGTGCCAGCAGGCCACCACAGGGGGCGAAATCTAATGGGGCCAACGTCCTGACTTTC; clone size: .; V gene: TRBV6-6; J gene: TRBJ2-6; D gene: TRBD1
CDR3 protein: CASSVSGGSYGYTF; CDR3 DNA: TGTGCCAGCAGTGTTTCAGGGGGCAGCTATGGCTACACCTTC; clone size: many; V gene: TRBV2; J gene: TRBJ1-2; D gene: TRBD1
CDR3 protein: CASSWGARRETQYF; CDR3 DNA: TGTGCCAGCAGTTGGGGGGCCCGGCGGGAGACCCAGTACTTC; clone size: .; V gene: TRBV6-5; J gene: TRBJ2-5; D gene: .
CDR3 protein: CASSWGRLAAEAFF; CDR3 DNA: TGTGCCAGCAGCTGGGGACGGCTTGCGGCTGAAGCTTTCTTT; clone size: many; V gene: TRBV5-5; J gene: TRBJ1-1; D gene: .
CDR3 protein: CSAREGRETQYF; CDR3 DNA: TGCAGTGCTAGGGAGGGGCGGGAGACCCAGTACTTC; clone size: many; V gene: TRBV20-1; J gene: TRBJ2-5; D gene: .
CDR3 protein: CASSLWVGETQYF; CDR3 DNA: TGTGCCAGCAGTTTATGGGTGGGGGAGACCCAGTACTTC; clone size: .; V gene: TRBV12-3/TRBV12-4; J gene: TRBJ2-5; D gene: .
CDR3 protein: CASRVRYEQYF; CDR3 DNA: TGTGCCAGCAGGGTTCGGTACGAGCAGTACTTC; clone size: .; V gene: TRBV6-2/TRBV6-3; J gene: TRBJ2-7; D gene: .
CDR3 protein: CASIRDQGYYGYTF; CDR3 DNA: TGTGCCAGCATCAGGGACCAGGGTTACTATGGCTACACCTTC; clone size: .; V gene: TRBV6-6; J gene: TRBJ1-2; D gene: .
CDR3 protein: CASSPGRRETQYF; CDR3 DNA: TGTGCCAGCAGTCCGGGACGCCGAGAGACCCAGTACTTC; clone size: few; V gene: TRBV6-1; J gene: TRBJ2-5; D gene: .
CDR3 protein: CASSDQGSSYNEQFF; CDR3 DNA: TGCGCCAGCAGTGACCAGGGGAGCTCCTACAATGAGCAGTTCTTC; clone size: .; V gene: TRBV5-1; J gene: TRBJ2-1; D gene: .
CDR3 protein: CASSLWGPKDNEQFF; CDR3 DNA: TGTGCCAGCAGTTTGTGGGGCCCTAAAGACAATGAGCAGTTCTTC; clone size: many; V gene: TRBV12-3/TRBV12-4; J gene: TRBJ2-1; D gene: .
CDR3 protein: CASSSGGGPRFRTDTQYF; CDR3 DNA: TGCGCCAGCAGCTCCGGGGGGGGGCCACGTTTCCGCACAGATACGCAGTATTTT; clone size: .; V gene: TRBV5-1; J gene: TRBJ2-3; D gene: TRBD2
CDR3 protein: CASIRGNTEAFF; CDR3 DNA: TGTGCCAGCATAAGGGGAAACACTGAAGCTTTCTTT; clone size: .; V gene: TRBV7-9; J gene: TRBJ1-1; D gene: .
CDR3 protein: CASSFSGGAPGELFF; CDR3 DNA: TGTGCCAGCAGTTTTAGCGGGGGGGCGCCCGGGGAGCTGTTTTTT; clone size: many; V gene: TRBV25-1; J gene: TRBJ2-2; D gene: TRBD2
CDR3 protein: CASSPGSTGTGANVLTF; CDR3 DNA: TGCGCCAGCAGCCCTGGCTCGACAGGAACTGGGGCCAACGTCCTGACTTTC; clone size: few; V gene: TRBV5-1; J gene: TRBJ2-6; D gene: .
CDR3 protein: CATSPEAHSGANVLTF; CDR3 DNA: TGTGCCACCAGCCCCGAGGCCCACTCTGGGGCCAACGTCCTGACTTTC; clone size: .; V gene: TRBV15; J gene: TRBJ2-6; D gene: .
CDR3 protein: CASSGSEREKLFF; CDR3 DNA: TGCGCCAGCAGCGGGTCAGAACGAGAAAAACTGTTTTTT; clone size: many; V gene: TRBV5-1; J gene: TRBJ1-4; D gene: .
CDR3 protein: CASSDRQNLYGYTF; CDR3 DNA: TGTGCCAGCTCCGACAGACAGAACCTCTATGGCTACACCTTC; clone size: many; V gene: TRBV18; J gene: TRBJ1-2; D gene: .
CDR3 protein: CASVEGTSFTDTQYF; CDR3 DNA: TGTGCCAGCGTTGAAGGGACTAGCTTCACAGATACGCAGTATTTT; clone size: few; V gene: TRBV7-2; J gene: TRBJ2-3; D gene: TRBD2
CDR3 protein: CASSSWSFWNQPQHF; CDR3 DNA: TGTGCCAGCAGCTCGTGGAGTTTTTGGAATCAGCCCCAGCATTTT; clone size: many; V gene: TRBV5-6; J gene: TRBJ1-5; D gene: .
CDR3 protein: CASSLGRSATEYF; CDR3 DNA: TGTGCCAGCAGCTTAGGGAGAAGCGCTACCGAATATTTT; clone size: .; V gene: TRBV11-2; J gene: TRBJ1-3; D gene: .
CDR3 protein: CASSPPQGANQPQHF; CDR3 DNA: TGTGCCAGCTCACCACCCCAAGGAGCGAATCAGCCCCAGCATTTT; clone size: few; V gene: TRBV18; J gene: TRBJ1-5; D gene: .
CDR3 protein: CASSFSRAPEYF; CDR3 DNA: TGTGCCAGCAGCTTTTCCCGGGCCCCCGAGTACTTC; clone size: .; V gene: TRBV7-2; J gene: TRBJ2-5; D gene: .
CDR3 protein: CASSPERGGSYEQYF; CDR3 DNA: TGTGCCAGCAGCCCCGAGCGGGGGGGCTCCTACGAGCAGTACTTC; clone size: many; V gene: TRBV4-2; J gene: TRBJ2-7; D gene: TRBD2
CDR3 protein: CASSRIGTGGTGELFF; CDR3 DNA: TGCGCCAGCAGCCGAATAGGGACTGGCGGTACCGGGGAGCTGTTTTTT; clone size: few; V gene: TRBV4-1; J gene: TRBJ2-2; D gene: .
CDR3 protein: CASSLRGSGEQFF; CDR3 DNA: TGTGCCAGCAGCTTACGGGGTTCGGGAGAGCAGTTCTTC; clone size: many; V gene: TRBV7-3; J gene: TRBJ2-1; D gene: .
CDR3 protein: CSVEGLAGSDTQYF; CDR3 DNA: TGCAGCGTTGAAGGCCTAGCGGGCTCAGATACGCAGTATTTT; clone size: few; V gene: TRBV29-1; J gene: TRBJ2-3; D gene: TRBD2
CDR3 protein: CASSPPGKGGTGELFF; CDR3 DNA: TGTGCCAGCAGCCCCCCAGGGAAGGGTGGCACCGGGGAGCTGTTTTTT; clone size: .; V gene: TRBV9; J gene: TRBJ2-2; D gene: .
CDR3 protein: CAISEMKHLGSGNTIYF; CDR3 DNA: TGTGCCATCAGTGAGATGAAACACTTAGGCTCTGGAAACACCATATATTTT; clone size: few; V gene: TRBV10-3; J gene: TRBJ1-3; D gene: .
CDR3 protein: CASSQQGGVYNEQFF; CDR3 DNA: TGTGCCAGCAGCCAACAGGGAGGGGTATACAATGAGCAGTTCTTC; clone size: .; V gene: TRBV3-1; J gene: TRBJ2-1; D gene: TRBD2
CDR3 protein: CASSLEGLNSGNTIYF; CDR3 DNA: TGCGCCAGCAGCTTGGAGGGACTAAACTCTGGAAACACCATATATTTT; clone size: many; V gene: TRBV5-1; J gene: TRBJ1-3; D gene: .
CDR3 protein: CASSLLGTQISYNEQFF; CDR3 DNA: TGTGCCAGCAGTTTACTAGGGACCCAGATTTCTTACAATGAGCAGTTCTTC; clone size: many; V gene: TRBV12-3/TRBV12-4; J gene: TRBJ2-1; D gene: .
CDR3 protein: CASSLARGRETQYF; CDR3 DNA: TGTGCCAGCAGCTTGGCCAGGGGGAGGGAGACCCAGTACTTC; clone size: many; V gene: TRBV5-6; J gene: TRBJ2-5; D gene: .
CDR3 protein: CASSFPTGTEGQKAKNIQYF; CDR3 DNA: TGTGCCAGCAGTTTCCCCACGGGGACTGAAGGCCAAAAAGCCAAAAACATTCAGTACTTC; clone size: .; V gene: TRBV6-2/TRBV6-3; J gene: TRBJ2-4; D gene: .
CDR3 protein: CSAKAGGTEAFF; CDR3 DNA: TGCAGTGCTAAAGCCGGAGGCACTGAAGCTTTCTTT; clone size: few; V gene: TRBV20-1; J gene: TRBJ1-1; D gene: .
CDR3 protein: CASSLAGGVNNEQFF; CDR3 DNA: TGCGCCAGCAGCTTGGCAGGGGGCGTTAACAATGAGCAGTTCTTC; clone size: many; V gene: TRBV5-1; J gene: TRBJ2-1; D gene: TRBD1
CDR3 protein: CASSHGQGSGPNSPLHF; CDR3 DNA: TGTGCCAGCAGCCACGGACAGGGCTCGGGACCAAATTCACCCCTCCACTTT; clone size: many; V gene: TRBV7-2; J gene: TRBJ1-6; D gene: TRBD1
CDR3 protein: CASSSPAEGIPYEQYF; CDR3 DNA: TGTGCCAGCAGTTCTCCGGCGGAGGGTATCCCCTACGAGCAGTACTTC; clone size: many; V gene: TRBV7-6; J gene: TRBJ2-7; D gene: .
CDR3 protein: CASSLPGLAKNIQYF; CDR3 DNA: TGTGCCAGCAGTTTACCCGGACTAGCCAAAAACATTCAGTACTTC; clone size: many; V gene: TRBV12-3/TRBV12-4; J gene: TRBJ2-4; D gene: .
CDR3 protein: CASSLAYDRDYEQYF; CDR3 DNA: TGCGCCAGCAGCTTGGCCTATGACAGAGACTACGAGCAGTACTTC; clone size: many; V gene: TRBV5-1; J gene: TRBJ2-7; D gene: .
CDR3 protein: CASSPRHGMGEKLFF; CDR3 DNA: TGTGCCAGCTCACCTCGTCACGGGATGGGAGAAAAACTGTTTTTT; clone size: .; V gene: TRBV18; J gene: TRBJ1-4; D gene: .
CDR3 protein: CASSQERKQPLLNSPLHF; CDR3 DNA: TGCGCCAGCAGCCAAGAAAGAAAACAGCCCCTGCTTAATTCACCCCTCCACTTT; clone size: .; V gene: TRBV4-1; J gene: TRBJ1-6; D gene: .
CDR3 protein: CATSQGVGAFF; CDR3 DNA: TGTGCCACATCGCAGGGCGTTGGAGCTTTCTTT; clone size: .; V gene: TRBV19; J gene: TRBJ1-1; D gene: .
CDR3 protein: CASSLLQQPNTGELFF; CDR3 DNA: TGTGCCAGCAGCTTATTACAGCAGCCGAACACCGGGGAGCTGTTTTTT; clone size: few; V gene: TRBV7-2; J gene: TRBJ2-2; D gene: .
CDR3 protein: CASSLIQGDTGELFF; CDR3 DNA: TGTGCCAGCAGCTTGATACAGGGGGACACCGGGGAGCTGTTTTTT; clone size: many; V gene: TRBV5-4; J gene: TRBJ2-2; D gene: TRBD1